This T cell receptor beta chain was captured in a study of cytomegalovirus exposure and HLA in healthy donors. Study-level findings and limits: Equally common other TCR beta chains were less clonally expanded than HLA-associated ones, a later analysis found. DRB1 showed the most TCR associations and HLA-C the fewest in a later analysis, as rates varied by HLA locus. A later analysis reportedly found fewer N-insertions in an Asian-associated ancestry cluster than the roughly 680-donor mean.

A multiplex PCR was run with 60 Vbeta primers and 13 Jbeta primers. Authors' data handling: Later, roughly 77 million unique TCR beta chains were counted in an analysis, and about 12 million of them were shared. Sequenced by immunoSEQ multiplex PCR; TCRdb stores in-frame clones only, minus some. Clone size and V and J calls were adopted from that table, with D and trimming inferred from the DNA. The sample consists of 150,000 to 170,000 clones, approximately 80% of them appearing once. About this clone: Its antigen is not known.

Germline CDR1 is MGHRA and CDR2 is YSYEKL. The V end was cut by 0 bases, the J end by 7 bases, with 6 bases between. This CDR3 comprises 12 residues. The source is a woman aged 40 to 50 in good health and CMV-seropositive. V and J are TRBV4-1 and TRBJ1-2; D is unclear. Sequencing was performed on PBMCs. CDR3 sequence: CASSQDLFGYTF. The DNA for the CDR3 is TGCGCCAGCAGCCAAGACCTGTTTGGCTACACCTTC.